The 7 T cell receptor beta chains presented below share a single source sample, sequenced in a study of blood T cell repertoires in COVID-19. Some clones are missing from TCRdb's copy, which holds only in-frame ones; the method was immunoSEQ multiplex PCR. The profile shows fewer than 85,000 clones, roughly 91% of them singletons. Sequencing was done on a sample of peripheral blood. These receptors were obtained from a woman in her forties or fifties in a cohort sampled during active COVID-19.

This chain connects TRBV29-1 to TRBJ1-2, with 9 bases identical to TRBD1. In germline, CDR1 is SQVTM, CDR2 ANQGSEA. Unmatched junction bases numbered 9, after V lost 0 bases and J lost 4 bases. The CDR3 sequence is 16 residues long. The CDR3 region is CSVEEGGTGTFYGYTF. In DNA form, the CDR3 reads TGCAGCGTTGAAGAGGGGGGGACAGGGACCTTCTATGGCTACACCTTC.

This rearrangement joins TRBV7-2 to TRBJ2-2; tentative D call: TRBD2 (6 bases). Germline V lookup: CDR1 SGHTA, CDR2 FQGNSA. This CDR3 comprises 16 residues. Trimming took 0 bases from V and 4 from J, leaving 12 bases between them. Here the CDR3 reads CASSLAELALTGELFF. The DNA for the CDR3 is TGTGCCAGCAGCTTAGCGGAACTAGCACTCACCGGGGAGCTGTTTTTT.

This chain links TRBV15 with TRBJ2-1; 9 nucleotides line up with TRBD1. This CDR3 is 16 amino acids long. Germline CDR1 reads LNHNV; CDR2 reads YYDKDF (reference sequence). Trimming took 2 bases from V and 6 from J; bases not matched to a gene: 8. The CDR3 bases are TGTGCCACCAGCAGAAGCCCGGGACAGGGAAGCAATGAGCAGTTCTTC. Amino acid sequence: CATSRSPGQGSNEQFF.

This chain joins TRBV6-5 and TRBJ1-2; 12 bases are a match to TRBD1. Germline V gene lookup returns CDR1 MNHEY and CDR2 SVGAGI. V lost 1 base, J lost 13 bases, and 4 bases stayed unmatched. The CDR3 spans 13 residues. DNA of the CDR3: TGTGCCAGCAGTTACTACGGGGGACAGGGGGCCACCTTC. This sequence encodes CASSYYGGQGATF.

For the CDR3, the DNA is TGCGCCAGCAGCTCGACAGGGGTCAGGACTGAAGCTTTCTTT. Protein sequence: CASSSTGVRTEAFF. The V gene is TRBV5-1, the J gene TRBJ1-1; 8 bases fit TRBD1. Germline V gene data show CDR1 as SGHRS and CDR2 as YFSETQ. J was trimmed by 5 bases and V by 3 bases; bases with no gene match: 6. The CDR3 has 14 residues.

This clone was recorded at least ten times. This sequence joins TRBV7-9 and TRBJ2-2; 8 bases line up with TRBD1. The V gene's germline CDR1 is SEHNR and CDR2 FQNEAQ (reference sequence). V lost 6 bases and J lost 6; bases outside the gene matches: 9. The length of the CDR3 is 15 residues. The CDR3: CASRAETGVPGELFF. The CDR3 nucleotides read TGTGCCAGCAGGGCCGAGACAGGGGTTCCCGGGGAGCTGTTTTTT.

The J gene is TRBJ2-3, the V gene TRBV14, with a possible D match to TRBD2 (6 bases). Trimming left V 4 bases short and J 0 bases short, with 11 bases between. The CDR3 totals 15 residues. CDR1 SGHDN and CDR2 FVKESK come from the germline V gene. In DNA form, the CDR3 reads TGTGCCAGCAGCCGCGCCGGGACTAGCACAGATACGCAGTATTTT. Residues: CASSRAGTSTDTQYF. Filled out from reference TRBV14 and TRBJ2-3, the complete variable domain reads EAGVTQFPSHSVIEKGQTVTLRCDPISGHDNLYWYRRVMGKEIKFLLHFVKESKQDESGMPNNRFLAERTGGTYSTLKVQPAELEDSGVYFCASSRAGTSTDTQYFGPGTRLTVL.